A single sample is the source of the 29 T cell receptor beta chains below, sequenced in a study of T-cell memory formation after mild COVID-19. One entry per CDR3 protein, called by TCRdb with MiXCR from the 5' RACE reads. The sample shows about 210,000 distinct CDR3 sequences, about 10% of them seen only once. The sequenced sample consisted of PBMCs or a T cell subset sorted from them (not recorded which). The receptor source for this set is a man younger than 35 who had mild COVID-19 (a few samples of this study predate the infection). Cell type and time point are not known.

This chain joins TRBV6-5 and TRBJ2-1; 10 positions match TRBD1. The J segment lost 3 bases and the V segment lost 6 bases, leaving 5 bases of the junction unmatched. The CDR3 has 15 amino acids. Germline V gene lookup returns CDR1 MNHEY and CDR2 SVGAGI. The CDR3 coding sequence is TGTGCCAGCAGCAGGGGACAGGGGAACTACAATGAGCAGTTCTTC. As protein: CASSRGQGNYNEQFF.

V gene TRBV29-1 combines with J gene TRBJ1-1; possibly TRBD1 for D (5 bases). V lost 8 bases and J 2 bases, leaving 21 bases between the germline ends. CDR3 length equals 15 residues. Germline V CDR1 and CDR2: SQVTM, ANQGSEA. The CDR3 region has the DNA TGCAGCTCGCGGATCAGAGGGGCTGGTAACACTGAAGCTTTCTTT. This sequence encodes CSSRIRGAGNTEAFF.

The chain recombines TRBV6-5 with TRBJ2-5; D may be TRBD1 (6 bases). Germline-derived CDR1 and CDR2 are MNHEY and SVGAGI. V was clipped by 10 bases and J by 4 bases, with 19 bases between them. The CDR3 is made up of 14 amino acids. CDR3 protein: CATGARPSGETQYF. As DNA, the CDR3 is TGTGCCACAGGGGCCCGACCCAGCGGAGAGACCCAGTACTTC.

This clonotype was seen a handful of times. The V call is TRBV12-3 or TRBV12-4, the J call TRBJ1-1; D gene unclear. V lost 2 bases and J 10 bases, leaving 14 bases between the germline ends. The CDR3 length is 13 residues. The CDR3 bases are TGTGCCAGCAGTTTACCAATACTGGGCGTAGCTTTCTTT. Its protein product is CASSLPILGVAFF.

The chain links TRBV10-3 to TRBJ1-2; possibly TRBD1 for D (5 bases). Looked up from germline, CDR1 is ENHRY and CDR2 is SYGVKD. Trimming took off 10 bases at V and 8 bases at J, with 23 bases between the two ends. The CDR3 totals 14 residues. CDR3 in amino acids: CATGEGIRIVGYTF. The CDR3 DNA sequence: TGTGCCACTGGCGAGGGGATAAGGATCGTAGGCTACACCTTC.

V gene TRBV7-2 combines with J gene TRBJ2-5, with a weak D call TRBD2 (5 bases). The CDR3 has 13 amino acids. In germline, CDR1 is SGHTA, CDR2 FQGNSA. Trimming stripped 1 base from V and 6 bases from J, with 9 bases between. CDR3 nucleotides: TGTGCCAGCAGCTTAGTTAGCGAGAAGACCCAGTACTTC. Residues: CASSLVSEKTQYF.

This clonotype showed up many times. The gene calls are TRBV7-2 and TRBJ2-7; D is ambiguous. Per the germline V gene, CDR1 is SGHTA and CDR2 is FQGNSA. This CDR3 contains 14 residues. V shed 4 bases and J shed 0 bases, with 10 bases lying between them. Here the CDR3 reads CASSSTAGSYEQYF. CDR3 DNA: TGTGCCAGCAGCTCCACAGCAGGCTCCTACGAGCAGTACTTC.

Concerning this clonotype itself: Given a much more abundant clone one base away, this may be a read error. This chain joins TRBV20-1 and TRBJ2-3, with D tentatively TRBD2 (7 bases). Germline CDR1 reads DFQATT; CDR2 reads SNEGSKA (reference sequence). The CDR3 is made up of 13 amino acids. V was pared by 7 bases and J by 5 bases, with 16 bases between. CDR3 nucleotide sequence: TGCAGTGATCGACGGGGGGCGGGAGATACGCAGTATTTT. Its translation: CSDRRGAGDTQYF.

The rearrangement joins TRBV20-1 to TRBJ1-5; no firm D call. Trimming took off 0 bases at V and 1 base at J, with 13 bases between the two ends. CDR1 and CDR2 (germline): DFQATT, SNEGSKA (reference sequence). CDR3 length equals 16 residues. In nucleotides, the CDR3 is TGCAGTGCTAGAGATGAGAAGGTTTTCAGCAATCAGCCCCAGCATTTT. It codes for CSARDEKVFSNQPQHF.

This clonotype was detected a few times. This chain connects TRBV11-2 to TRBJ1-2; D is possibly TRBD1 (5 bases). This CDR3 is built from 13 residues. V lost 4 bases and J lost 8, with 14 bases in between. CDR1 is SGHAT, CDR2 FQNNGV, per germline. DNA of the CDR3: TGTGCCAGCAGCTGGGACCTACCCCAAGGCTACACCTTC. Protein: CASSWDLPQGYTF.

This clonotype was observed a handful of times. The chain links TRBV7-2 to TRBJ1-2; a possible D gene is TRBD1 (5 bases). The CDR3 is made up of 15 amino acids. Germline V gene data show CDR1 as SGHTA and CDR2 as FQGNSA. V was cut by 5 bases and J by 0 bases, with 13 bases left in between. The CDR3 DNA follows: TGTGCCAGCAGCACCCCCAGGGCGGCTAACTATGGCTACACCTTC. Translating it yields CASSTPRAANYGYTF.

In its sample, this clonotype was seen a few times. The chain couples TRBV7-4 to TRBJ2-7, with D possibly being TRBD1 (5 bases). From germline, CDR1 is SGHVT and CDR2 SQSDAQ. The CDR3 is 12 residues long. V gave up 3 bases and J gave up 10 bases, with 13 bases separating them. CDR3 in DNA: TGTGCCAGCAGCTTGGGGCAATCGAAACAGTACGTC. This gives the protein CASSLGQSKQYV.

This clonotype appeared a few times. CDR3 DNA sequence: TGTGCCAGCAGCGTACGAGACAGGGAGGGAACTGAAGCTTTCTTT. Translation gives CASSVRDREGTEAFF. The genes are TRBV9 and TRBJ1-1, with TRBD1 matching 7 bases. This CDR3 spans 15 amino acids. The germline V gene has CDR1 SGDLS and CDR2 YYNGEE. J gave up 5 bases and V 1 base, and 8 bases lay outside the gene matches.

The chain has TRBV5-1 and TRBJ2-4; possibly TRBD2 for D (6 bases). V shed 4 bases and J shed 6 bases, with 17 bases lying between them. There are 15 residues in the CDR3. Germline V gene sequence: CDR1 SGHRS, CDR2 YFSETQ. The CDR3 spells CASSRLGGVANIQYF. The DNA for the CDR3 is TGCGCCAGCAGCCGACTCGGGGGAGTCGCAAACATTCAGTACTTC.

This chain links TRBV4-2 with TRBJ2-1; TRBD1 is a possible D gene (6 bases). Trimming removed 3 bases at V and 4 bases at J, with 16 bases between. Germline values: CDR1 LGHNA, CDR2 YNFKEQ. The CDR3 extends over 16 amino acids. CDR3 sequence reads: CASSQGAGAQYNEQFF. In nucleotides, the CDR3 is TGTGCCAGCAGCCAGGGGGCAGGGGCGCAATACAATGAGCAGTTCTTC.

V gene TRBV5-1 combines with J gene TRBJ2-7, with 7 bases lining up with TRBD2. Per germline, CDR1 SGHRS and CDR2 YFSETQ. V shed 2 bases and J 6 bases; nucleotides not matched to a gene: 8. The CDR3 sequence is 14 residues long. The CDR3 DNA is TGCGCCAGCAGCTTATCAGGTTCGGGGGGCGAGCAGTACGTC. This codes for CASSLSGSGGEQYV.

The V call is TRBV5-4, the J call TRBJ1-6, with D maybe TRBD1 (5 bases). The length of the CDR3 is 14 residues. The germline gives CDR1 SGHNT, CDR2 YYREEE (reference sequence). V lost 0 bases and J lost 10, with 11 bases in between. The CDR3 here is CASSLGGAGSPLHF. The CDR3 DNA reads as TGTGCCAGCAGCTTGGGAGGGGCCGGGTCACCCCTCCACTTT.

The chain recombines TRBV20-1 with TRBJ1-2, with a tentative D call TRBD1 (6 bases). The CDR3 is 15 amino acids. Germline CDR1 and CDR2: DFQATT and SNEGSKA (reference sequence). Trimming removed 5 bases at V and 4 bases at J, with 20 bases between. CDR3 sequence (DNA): TGCAGTGCTCAGCCCCAGCAGGGGAGGTCCTATGGCTACACCTTC. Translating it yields CSAQPQQGRSYGYTF.

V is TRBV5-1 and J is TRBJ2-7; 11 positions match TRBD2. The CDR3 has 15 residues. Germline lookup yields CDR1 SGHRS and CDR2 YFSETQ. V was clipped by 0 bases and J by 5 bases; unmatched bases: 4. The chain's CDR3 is CASSLGSGGADEQYF. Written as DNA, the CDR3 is TGCGCCAGCAGCTTGGGTAGCGGGGGGGCCGACGAGCAGTACTTC.

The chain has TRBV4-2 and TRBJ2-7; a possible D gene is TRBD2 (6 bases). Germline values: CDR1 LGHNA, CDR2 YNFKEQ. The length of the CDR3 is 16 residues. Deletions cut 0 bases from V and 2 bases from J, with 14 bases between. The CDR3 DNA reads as TGTGCCAGCAGCCAAGAGGCTGGACTAAACACCTACGAGCAGTACTTC. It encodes CASSQEAGLNTYEQYF.

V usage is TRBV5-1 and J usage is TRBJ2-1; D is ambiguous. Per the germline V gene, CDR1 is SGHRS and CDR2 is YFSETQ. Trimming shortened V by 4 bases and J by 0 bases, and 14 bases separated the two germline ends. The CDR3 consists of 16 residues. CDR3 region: CASSAYPLSSYNEQFF. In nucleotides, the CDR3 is TGCGCCAGCAGCGCCTATCCGTTAAGCTCCTACAATGAGCAGTTCTTC.

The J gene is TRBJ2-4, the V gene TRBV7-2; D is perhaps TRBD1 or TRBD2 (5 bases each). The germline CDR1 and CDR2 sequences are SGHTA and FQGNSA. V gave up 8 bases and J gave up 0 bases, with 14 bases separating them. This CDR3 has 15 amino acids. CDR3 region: CASGSGGGAKNIQYF. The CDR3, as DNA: TGTGCCAGCGGATCGGGTGGGGGAGCCAAAAACATTCAGTACTTC.

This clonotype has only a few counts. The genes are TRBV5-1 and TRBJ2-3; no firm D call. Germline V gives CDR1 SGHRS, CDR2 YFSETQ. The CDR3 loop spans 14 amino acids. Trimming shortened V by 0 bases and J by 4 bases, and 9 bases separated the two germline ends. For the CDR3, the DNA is TGCGCCAGCAGCTTGGAGGCGTGGGCAGATACGCAGTATTTT. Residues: CASSLEAWADTQYF.

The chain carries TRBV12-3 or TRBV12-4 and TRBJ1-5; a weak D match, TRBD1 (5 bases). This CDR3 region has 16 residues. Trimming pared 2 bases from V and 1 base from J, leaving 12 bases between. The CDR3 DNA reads TGTGCCAGCAGTTTACGGGGGGTTGGGAGCAATCAGCCCCAGCATTTT. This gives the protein CASSLRGVGSNQPQHF.

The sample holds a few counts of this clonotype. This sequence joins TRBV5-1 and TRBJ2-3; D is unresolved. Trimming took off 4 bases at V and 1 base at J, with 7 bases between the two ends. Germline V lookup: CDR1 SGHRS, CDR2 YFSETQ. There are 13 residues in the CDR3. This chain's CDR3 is CASSVTGTDTQYF. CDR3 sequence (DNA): TGCGCCAGCAGCGTTACCGGCACAGATACGCAGTATTTT.

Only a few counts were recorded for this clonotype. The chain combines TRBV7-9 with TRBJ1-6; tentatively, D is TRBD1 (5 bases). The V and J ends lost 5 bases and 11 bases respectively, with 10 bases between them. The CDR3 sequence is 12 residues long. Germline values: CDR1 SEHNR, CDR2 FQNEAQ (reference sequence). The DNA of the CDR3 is TGTGCCAGCAGCCCCTCAGGGACACCCCTCCACTTT. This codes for CASSPSGTPLHF.

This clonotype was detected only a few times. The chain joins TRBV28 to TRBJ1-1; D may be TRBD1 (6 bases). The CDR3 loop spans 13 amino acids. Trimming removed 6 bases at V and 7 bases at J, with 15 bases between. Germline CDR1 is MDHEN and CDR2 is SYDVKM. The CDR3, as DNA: TGTGCCAGCAGACCTACAGGGATGATTGAAGCTTTCTTT. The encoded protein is CASRPTGMIEAFF. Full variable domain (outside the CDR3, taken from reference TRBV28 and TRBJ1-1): DVKVTQSSRYLVKRTGEKVFLECVQDMDHENMFWYRQDPGLGLRLIYFSYDVKMKEKGDIPEGYSVSREKKERFSLILESASTNQTSMYLCASRPTGMIEAFFGQGTRLTVV.

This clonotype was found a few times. In DNA, the CDR3 is TGTGCCAGCAGCCGGGGGGAACTTACTAGCACAGATACGCAGTATTTT. It yields the protein CASSRGELTSTDTQYF. V gene TRBV5-5 combines with J gene TRBJ2-3; 7 nucleotides agree with TRBD2. J gave up 0 bases and V 4 bases, and 8 bases lay outside the gene matches. The length of the CDR3 is 16 residues. CDR1 SGHKS and CDR2 YYEKEE come from the germline V gene (reference sequence).

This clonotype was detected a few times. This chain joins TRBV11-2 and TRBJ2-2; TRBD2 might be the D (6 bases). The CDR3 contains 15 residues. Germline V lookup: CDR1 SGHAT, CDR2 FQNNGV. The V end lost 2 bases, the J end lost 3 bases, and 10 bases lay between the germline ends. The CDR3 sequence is CASSLIGTDTGELFF. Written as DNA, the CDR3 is TGTGCCAGCAGCTTAATAGGGACTGACACCGGGGAGCTGTTTTTT.